This is a list of T cell receptor beta chains from one sample in a study of blood T cell repertoires in COVID-19. Assay used: immunoSEQ multiplex PCR; TCRdb lists only in-frame clones, some missing. The data show 150,000 to 200,000 clones, roughly 93% seen once. Sequencing was performed on peripheral blood. All receptors come from a man younger than 35 with acute or convalescent COVID-19. CDR3s leave out the opening cysteine and the closing phenylalanine or tryptophan.

v_gene	j_gene	len	CDR3aa
TRBV21-1	TRBJ1-4	12	ASSGRDRDEKLF
TRBV6-5	TRBJ2-7	12	ASSYRGQAYEQY
TRBV29-1	TRBJ1-2	13	SVIVEGGLNYGYT
TRBV5-1	TRBJ2-3	12	ASSLSQITDTQY
TRBV29-1	TRBJ1-1	12	SVDRGRGDPEAF
TRBV2	TRBJ1-2	12	ASRPRTGAGGYT
TRBV3-1/TRBV3-2	TRBJ2-2	16	ASSQDAWGGTNTGELF
TRBV5-3	TRBJ2-1	15	ARSLDLAGEEDNEQF
TRBV3-1/TRBV3-2	TRBJ2-7	15	ASSPEVWGQGSYEQY
TRBV7-2	TRBJ1-1	12	ASSYRGSYTEAF
TRBV27	TRBJ1-5	11	ASSLDRLQPQH
TRBV18	TRBJ1-1	15	ASSPRSGELLALEAF
TRBV6-5	TRBJ2-7	12	ASSRIGTGYEQY
TRBV10-3	TRBJ2-3	13	AISPSGGNTDTQY
TRBV5-1	TRBJ2-5	14	ASSLGLAGAQETQY
TRBV6-6	TRBJ1-4	12	ASSYSREGEKLF
TRBV13	TRBJ1-3	17	ASSSRYPIPGQGGDTIY
TRBV15	TRBJ1-2	12	ATSRQGSNYGYT
TRBV30	TRBJ1-2	13	AWSVPTAYSYGYT
TRBV27	TRBJ2-3	12	ASSPGTGVGTQY
TRBV5-5	TRBJ2-3	13	ASSVGEGDTDTQY
TRBV20-1	TRBJ1-6	11	SASGDSGSPLH
TRBV15	TRBJ2-3	14	ATSRDRAGVTDTQY
TRBV15	TRBJ1-4	12	ATSRRTGPVKLF